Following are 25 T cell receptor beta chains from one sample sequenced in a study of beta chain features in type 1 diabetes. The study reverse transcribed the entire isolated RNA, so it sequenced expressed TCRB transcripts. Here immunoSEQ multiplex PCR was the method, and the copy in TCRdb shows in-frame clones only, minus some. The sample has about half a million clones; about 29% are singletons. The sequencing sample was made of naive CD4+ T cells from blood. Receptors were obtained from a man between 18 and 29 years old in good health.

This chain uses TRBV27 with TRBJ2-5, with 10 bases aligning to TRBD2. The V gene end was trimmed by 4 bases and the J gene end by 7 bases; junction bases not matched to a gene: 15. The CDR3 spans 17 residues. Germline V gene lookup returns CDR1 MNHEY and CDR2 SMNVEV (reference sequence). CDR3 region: CASSSPGTSAHPGTQYF. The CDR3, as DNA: TGTGCCAGCAGTTCGCCCGGGACTAGCGCCCACCCGGGGACCCAGTACTTC.

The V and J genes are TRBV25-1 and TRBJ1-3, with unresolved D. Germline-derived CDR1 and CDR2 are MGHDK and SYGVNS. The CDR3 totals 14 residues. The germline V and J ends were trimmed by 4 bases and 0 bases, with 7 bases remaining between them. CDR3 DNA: TGTGCCAGCAGTGCAGTTAGCTCTGGAAACACCATATATTTT. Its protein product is CASSAVSSGNTIYF.

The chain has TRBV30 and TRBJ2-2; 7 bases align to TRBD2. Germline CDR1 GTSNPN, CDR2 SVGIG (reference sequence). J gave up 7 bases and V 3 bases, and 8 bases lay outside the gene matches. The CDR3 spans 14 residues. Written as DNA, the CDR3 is TGTGCCTGGAGAGGTAGCGGGCGGATCGGGGAGCTGTTTTTT. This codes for CAWRGSGRIGELFF.

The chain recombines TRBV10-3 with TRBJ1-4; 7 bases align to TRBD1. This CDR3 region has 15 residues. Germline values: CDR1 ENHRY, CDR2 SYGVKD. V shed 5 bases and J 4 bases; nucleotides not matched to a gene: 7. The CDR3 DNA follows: TGTGCCATCAGTACTACAGGGGCCCTTAATGAAAAACTGTTTTTT. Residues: CAISTTGALNEKLFF.

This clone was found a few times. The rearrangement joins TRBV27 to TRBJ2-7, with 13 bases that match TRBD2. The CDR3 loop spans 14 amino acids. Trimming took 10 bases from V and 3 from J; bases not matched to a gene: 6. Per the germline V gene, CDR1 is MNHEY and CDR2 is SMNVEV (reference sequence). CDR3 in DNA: TGTGCCACCATCGGGACTAGCGGGAACTACGAGCAGTACTTC. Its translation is CATIGTSGNYEQYF.

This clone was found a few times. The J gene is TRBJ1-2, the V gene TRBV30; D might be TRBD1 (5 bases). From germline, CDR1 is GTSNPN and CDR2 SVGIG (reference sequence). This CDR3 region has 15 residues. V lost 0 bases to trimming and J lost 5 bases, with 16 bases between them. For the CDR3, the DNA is TGTGCCTGGAGTGTAGGGGACGACAGACGTTATGGCTACACCTTC. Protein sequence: CAWSVGDDRRYGYTF.

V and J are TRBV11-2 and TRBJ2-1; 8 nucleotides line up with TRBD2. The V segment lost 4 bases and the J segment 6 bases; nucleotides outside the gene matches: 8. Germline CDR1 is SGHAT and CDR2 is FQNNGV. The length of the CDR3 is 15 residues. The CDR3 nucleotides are TGTGCCAGCAGCTCCCGGCTAAGCGGGAGCAATGAGCAGTTCTTC. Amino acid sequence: CASSSRLSGSNEQFF.

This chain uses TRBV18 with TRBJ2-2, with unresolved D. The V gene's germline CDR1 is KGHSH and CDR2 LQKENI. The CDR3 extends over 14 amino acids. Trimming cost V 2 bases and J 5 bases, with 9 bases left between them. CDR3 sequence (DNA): TGTGCCAGCTCACCAGGGGTTCGGACCGGGGAGCTGTTTTTT. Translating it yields CASSPGVRTGELFF. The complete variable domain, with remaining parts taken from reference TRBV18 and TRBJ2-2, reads NAGVMQNPRHLVRRRGQEARLRCSPMKGHSHVYWYRQLPEEGLKFMVYLQKENIIDESGMPKERFSAEFPKEGPSILRIQQVVRGDSAAYFCASSPGVRTGELFFGEGSRLTVL.

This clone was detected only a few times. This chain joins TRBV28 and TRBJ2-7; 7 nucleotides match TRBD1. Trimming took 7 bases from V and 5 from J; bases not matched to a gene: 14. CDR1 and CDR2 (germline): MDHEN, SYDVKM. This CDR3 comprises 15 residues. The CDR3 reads CASTLRQGQRHEQYF. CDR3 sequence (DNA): TGTGCCAGCACCTTGCGACAGGGACAACGTCACGAGCAGTACTTC.

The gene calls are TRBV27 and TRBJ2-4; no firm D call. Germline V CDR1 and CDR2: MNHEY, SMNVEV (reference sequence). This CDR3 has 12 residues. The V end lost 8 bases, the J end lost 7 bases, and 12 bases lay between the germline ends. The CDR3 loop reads CASGNGPNIQYF. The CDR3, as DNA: TGTGCCAGCGGCAACGGTCCTAACATTCAGTACTTC.

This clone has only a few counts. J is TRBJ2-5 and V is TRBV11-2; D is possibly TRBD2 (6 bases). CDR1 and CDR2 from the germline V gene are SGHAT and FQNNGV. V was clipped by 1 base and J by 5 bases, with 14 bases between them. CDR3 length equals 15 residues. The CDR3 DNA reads TGTGCCAGCAGCTTAGGAGGCCGCGGGGAGGAGACCCAGTACTTC. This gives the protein CASSLGGRGEETQYF.

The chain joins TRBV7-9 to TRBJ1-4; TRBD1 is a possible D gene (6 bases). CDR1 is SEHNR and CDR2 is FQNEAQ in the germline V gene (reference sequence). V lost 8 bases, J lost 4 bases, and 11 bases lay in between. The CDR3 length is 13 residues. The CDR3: CASVPDSNEKLFF. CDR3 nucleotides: TGTGCCAGCGTACCGGACAGTAATGAAAAACTGTTTTTT. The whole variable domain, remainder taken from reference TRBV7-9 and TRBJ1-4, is DTGVSQNPRHKITKRGQNVTFRCDPISEHNRLYWYRQTLGQGPEFLTYFQNEAQLEKSRLLSDRFSAERPKGSFSTLEIQRTEQGDSAMYLCASVPDSNEKLFFGSGTQLSVL.

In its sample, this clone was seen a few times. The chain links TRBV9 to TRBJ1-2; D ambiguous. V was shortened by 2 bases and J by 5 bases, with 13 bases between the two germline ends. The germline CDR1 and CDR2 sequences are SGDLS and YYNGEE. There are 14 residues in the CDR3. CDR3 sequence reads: CASSVDRTGYGYTF. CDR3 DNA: TGTGCCAGCAGCGTCGATAGGACGGGGTATGGCTACACCTTC.

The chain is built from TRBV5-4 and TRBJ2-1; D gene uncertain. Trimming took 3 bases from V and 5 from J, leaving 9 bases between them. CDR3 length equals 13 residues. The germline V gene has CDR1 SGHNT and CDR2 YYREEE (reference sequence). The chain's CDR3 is CASSSGLNNEQFF. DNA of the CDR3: TGTGCCAGCAGCTCGGGCCTGAACAATGAGCAGTTCTTC.

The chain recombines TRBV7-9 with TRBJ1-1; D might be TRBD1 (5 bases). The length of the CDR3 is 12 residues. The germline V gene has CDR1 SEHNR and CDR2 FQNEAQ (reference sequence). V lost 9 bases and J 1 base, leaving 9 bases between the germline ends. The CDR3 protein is CASSTGNTEAFF. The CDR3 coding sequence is TGTGCCAGTAGCACAGGGAACACTGAAGCTTTCTTT.

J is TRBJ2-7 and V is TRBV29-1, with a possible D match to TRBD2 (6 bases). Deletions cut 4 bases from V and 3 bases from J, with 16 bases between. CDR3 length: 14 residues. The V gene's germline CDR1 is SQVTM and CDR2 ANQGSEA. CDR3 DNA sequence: TGCAGCGTTGGGTTTAGCGGCGATGACTACGAGCAGTACTTC. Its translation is CSVGFSGDDYEQYF.

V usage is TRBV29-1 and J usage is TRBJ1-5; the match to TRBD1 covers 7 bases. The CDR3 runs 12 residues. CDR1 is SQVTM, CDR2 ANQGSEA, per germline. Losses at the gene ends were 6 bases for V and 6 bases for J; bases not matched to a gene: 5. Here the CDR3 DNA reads TGCAGCGTCTGGACAGGCGGTCAGCCCCAGCATTTT. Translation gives CSVWTGGQPQHF.

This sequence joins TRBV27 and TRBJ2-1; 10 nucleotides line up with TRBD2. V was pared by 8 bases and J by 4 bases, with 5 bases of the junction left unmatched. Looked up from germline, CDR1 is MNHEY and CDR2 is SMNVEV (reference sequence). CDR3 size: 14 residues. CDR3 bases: TGTGCCAGCGGGACACTAGCGGGGTACAATGAGCAGTTCTTC. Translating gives CASGTLAGYNEQFF.

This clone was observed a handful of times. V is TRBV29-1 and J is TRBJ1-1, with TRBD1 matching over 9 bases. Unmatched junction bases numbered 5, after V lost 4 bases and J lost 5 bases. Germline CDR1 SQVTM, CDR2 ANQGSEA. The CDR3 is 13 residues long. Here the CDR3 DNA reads TGCAGCGTTGCTCACAGGGGGCTGACTGAAGCTTTCTTT. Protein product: CSVAHRGLTEAFF.

The CDR3 nucleotides read TGTGCCAGCAGCTCCGGCCCGGTAGTGGGGATTCAGTACTTC. Translating it yields CASSSGPVVGIQYF. The chain is built from TRBV9 and TRBJ2-4; D ambiguous. The germline V gene encodes CDR1 SGDLS and CDR2 YYNGEE. V lost 4 bases to trimming and J lost 10 bases, with 18 bases between them. This CDR3 is built from 14 residues.

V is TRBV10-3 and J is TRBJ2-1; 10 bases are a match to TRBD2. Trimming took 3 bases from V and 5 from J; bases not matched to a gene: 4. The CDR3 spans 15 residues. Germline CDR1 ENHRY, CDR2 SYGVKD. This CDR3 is CAISEGLAGDNEQFF. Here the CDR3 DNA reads TGTGCCATCAGTGAAGGCCTAGCGGGAGACAATGAGCAGTTCTTC.

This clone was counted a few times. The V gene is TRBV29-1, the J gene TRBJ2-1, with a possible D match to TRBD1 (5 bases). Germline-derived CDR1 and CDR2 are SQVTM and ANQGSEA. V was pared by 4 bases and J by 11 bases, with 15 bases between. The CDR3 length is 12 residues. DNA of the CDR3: TGCAGCGTTGTAACTCCTGGGGCGCAGCAGTTCTTC. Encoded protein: CSVVTPGAQQFF.

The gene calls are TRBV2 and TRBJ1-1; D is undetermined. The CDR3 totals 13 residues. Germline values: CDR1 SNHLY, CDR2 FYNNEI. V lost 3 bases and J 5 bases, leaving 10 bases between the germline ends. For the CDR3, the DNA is TGTGCCAGCAGTGAGCTGACTGGGACTGAAGCTTTCTTT. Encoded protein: CASSELTGTEAFF.

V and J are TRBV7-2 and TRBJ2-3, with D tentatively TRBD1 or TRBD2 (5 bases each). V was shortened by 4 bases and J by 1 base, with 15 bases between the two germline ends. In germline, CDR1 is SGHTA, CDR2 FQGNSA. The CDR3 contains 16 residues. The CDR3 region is CASSSGRSGGTDTQYF. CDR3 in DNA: TGTGCCAGCAGCTCGGGACGGAGCGGCGGCACAGATACGCAGTATTTT. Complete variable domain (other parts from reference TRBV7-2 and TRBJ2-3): GAGVSQSPSNKVTEKGKDVELRCDPISGHTALYWYRQSLGQGLEFLIYFQGNSAPDKSGLPSDRFSAERTGGSVSTLTIQRTQQEDSAVYLCASSSGRSGGTDTQYFGPGTRLTVL.

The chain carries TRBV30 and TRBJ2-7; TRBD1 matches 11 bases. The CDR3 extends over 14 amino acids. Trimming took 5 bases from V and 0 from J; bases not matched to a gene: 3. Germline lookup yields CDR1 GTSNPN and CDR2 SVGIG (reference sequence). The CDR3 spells CAWSGTGGSYEQYF. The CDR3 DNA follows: TGTGCCTGGTCGGGGACAGGGGGCTCCTACGAGCAGTACTTC.